What follows are 9 T cell receptor beta chains derived from one specimen sequenced in a study of T cells in Graves' hyperthyroidism and ophthalmopathy. TCR beta CDR3 sequences were amplified from RNA transcripts. Initially, a first-round RT-PCR of the TCR CDR3 employed the HTBI primer set. Each CDR3 protein is one row after TCRdb ran MiXCR on the multiplex PCR reads. The data hold 550,000 to 600,000 distinct CDR3 sequences, with over 15% observed a single time. The sample comprised blood. The receptors stem from a woman under 30 with Graves' hyperthyroidism.

This clonotype was seen repeatedly, ten times or more. The rearrangement uses TRBV2 and TRBJ2-1; 11 bases map to TRBD2. CDR1 and CDR2 from the germline V gene are SNHLY and FYNNEI. Germline trimming cut 5 bases from V and 6 bases from J; bases unmatched to any gene: 6. The CDR3 has 15 amino acids. In nucleotides, the CDR3 is TGTGCCAGCAGTCTTACTAGCGGGAGTGCCAATGAGCAGTTCTTC. Translation gives CASSLTSGSANEQFF.

V gene TRBV3-1 combines with J gene TRBJ2-1; TRBD2 matches 15 bases. CDR3 length equals 16 residues. CDR1 is LGHDT and CDR2 is YNNKEL in the germline V gene (reference sequence). The V segment lost 4 bases and the J segment 6 bases; nucleotides outside the gene matches: 4. The CDR3 loop reads CASSRTSGGASNEQFF. CDR3 nucleotides: TGTGCCAGCAGCCGGACTAGCGGGGGGGCGTCCAATGAGCAGTTCTTC.

This clonotype was seen ten or more times. This sequence joins TRBV28 and TRBJ2-7, with 16 bases identical to TRBD2. The CDR3 sequence is 18 residues long. Trimming removed 4 bases from V and 1 base from J; junction bases left unmatched: 7. The germline CDR1 and CDR2 sequences are MDHEN and SYDVKM. This CDR3 reads CASSWHLGLAGGSYEQYF. In DNA, the CDR3 is TGTGCCAGCAGTTGGCACCTGGGACTAGCGGGAGGGTCCTACGAGCAGTACTTC. Combining the CDR3 with reference TRBV28 and TRBJ2-7 gives the whole variable domain DVKVTQSSRYLVKRTGEKVFLECVQDMDHENMFWYRQDPGLGLRLIYFSYDVKMKEKGDIPEGYSVSREKKERFSLILESASTNQTSMYLCASSWHLGLAGGSYEQYFGPGTRLTVT.

This clonotype was seen repeatedly, ten times or more. CDR3 sequence reads: CSVEPESGGVGYGYTF. The CDR3 region has the DNA TGCAGCGTTGAGCCCGAATCGGGAGGGGTCGGCTATGGCTACACCTTC. The chain has TRBV29-1 and TRBJ1-2; TRBD1 might be the D (5 bases). Germline V gives CDR1 SQVTM, CDR2 ANQGSEA. The ends were cut back, 3 bases at V and 4 bases at J, with 21 bases in the middle. This CDR3 comprises 16 residues.

Turning to this clonotype: A junction boundary mismatches the germline segment, possibly from a read error. The chain employs TRBV12-3 or TRBV12-4 and TRBJ1-1; 12 bases match TRBD1. The CDR3 is 16 amino acids. The CDR3 nucleotides are TGTGCCAACAGCATAGGGGACAGGGGGCTGGGCACTGGAGCTTTCTTT. Amino acid sequence: CANSIGDRGLGTGAFF.

As concerns this clonotype: This may arise from a read error, as a much more abundant clone is one base away. This chain links TRBV20-1 with TRBJ2-1; 9 nucleotides line up with TRBD1. Germline values: CDR1 DFQATT, CDR2 SNEGSKA (reference sequence). The CDR3 totals 14 residues. V trimming: 3 bases; J trimming: 6 bases; junction bases outside the gene matches: 6. Written as DNA, the CDR3 is TGCAGTGCTAGGGGGACAGGGTTTTCCAATGAGCAGTTCTTC. It codes for CSARGTGFSNEQFF.

To note about this clonotype: This may be a read error, as it is one base from a much larger clone. CDR3: CASSSAGTSYEQFF. CDR3 coding DNA: TGTGCCAGCAGCTCGGCCGGGACATCCTACGAGCAGTTCTTC. The chain links TRBV7-9 to TRBJ2-7; the D gene is possibly TRBD1 (6 bases). The tail of the sequence fits TRBJ2-1 better, so the J call may be wrong. From germline, CDR1 is SEHNR and CDR2 FQNEAQ (reference sequence). The CDR3 runs to 14 residues.

The chain has TRBV3-1 and TRBJ1-2; no definite D call. This CDR3 is 13 amino acids long. Germline CDR1 and CDR2: LGHDT and YNNKEL (reference sequence). The germline V and J ends were trimmed by 2 bases and 1 base, with 5 bases remaining between them. The DNA of the CDR3 is TGTGCCAGCAGCCAAACTTTTAACTATGGCTACACCTTC. As protein: CASSQTFNYGYTF.

This clonotype was recorded a few times. CDR3 region: CSAGQLRDTQYF. CDR3 nucleotides: TGCAGTGCCGGACAGCTTCGGGATACGCAGTATTTT. V and J are TRBV20-1 and TRBJ2-3; D perhaps matches TRBD1 (6 bases). Per the germline V gene, CDR1 is DFQATT and CDR2 is SNEGSKA (reference sequence). Trimming removed 6 bases from V and 6 bases from J, with 13 bases in between. CDR3 length equals 12 residues.